This TCR beta chain was identified during a study of T cell repertoires in MIS-A myocarditis. The table came from immunoSEQ multiplex PCR; TCRdb's copy has only in-frame clones and leaves some out. This table holds roughly 15,000 clones, around two thirds found once. The sequenced sample consisted of left ventricle heart tissue obtained at autopsy. The sequence was obtained from a man aged 18 to 35 with fulminant myocarditis from multisystem inflammatory syndrome in adults (MIS-A) after COVID-19.

The CDR3 loop is CASSPPGLAGFLASYEQYF. CDR3 DNA: TGTGCCAGCAGTCCCCCGGGACTAGCGGGATTTCTCGCGTCCTACGAGCAGTACTTC. V is TRBV28 and J is TRBJ2-7, with 13 bases matching TRBD2. The J segment lost 1 base and the V segment lost 5 bases, leaving 14 bases of the junction unmatched. CDR1 and CDR2 from the germline V gene are MDHEN and SYDVKM. CDR3 length: 19 residues.